This T cell receptor (beta chain) was recovered during a study of response to subunit inactivated influenza vaccine. Findings and caveats of the study: Seasonal influenza vaccination, on each occasion, was suggested by the authors to recruit few new T cells.

TCRdb passed the RT-PCR reads through MiXCR, listing each CDR3 protein once. In the table there are 500,000 to 600,000 distinct CDR3 sequences, 11% to 15% of which are singletons. The CDR3 is made up of 15 amino acids. The V gene's germline CDR1 is DFQATT and CDR2 SNEGSKA (reference sequence). V was trimmed by 3 bases and J by 2 bases, leaving 15 bases between them. This clonotype showed up many times. Antigen: not known. The sequence came from a man aged 50 or older who received an inactivated influenza vaccine. The sample here was PBMCs from blood, taken 11 to 12 days after vaccination. The chain combines TRBV20-1 with TRBJ2-3; no clear D. The CDR3 DNA reads TGCAGTGCTAGGCCGACTGAATGGGACACAGATACGCAGTATTTT. Protein sequence: CSARPTEWDTDTQYF.